This T cell receptor beta chain was identified during a study of blood T cell repertoires in COVID-19. V gave up 8 bases and J gave up 1 base; unmatched junction bases: 4. The length of the CDR3 is 13 residues. Germline CDR1 SNHLY, CDR2 FYNNEI. As regards this clone: The same CDR3 is also encoded by other DNA sequences in this sample.

Assignments of participants to cohorts depended upon their own reported clinical history. Original handling: How many nucleated cells were present was estimated from reference gene primer amplification. The assay was immunoSEQ multiplex PCR, and TCRdb's table has in-frame clones only and misses some. For V, J and clone size, that table is used; D and trimming come from the DNA. The table records 300,000 to 400,000 clones, roughly 90% of them present only once. Sequences were obtained from PBMCs or T cells enriched from blood (not recorded which). The chain employs TRBV2 and TRBJ1-1; 7 nucleotides line up with TRBD1. The receptor comes from a woman younger than 45 with acute COVID-19. The chain's CDR3 is CASRRQGNTEAFF. The CDR3 bases are TGTGCCAGCCGCAGACAGGGGAACACTGAAGCTTTCTTT.